Following are 24 T cell receptor beta chains from one sample sequenced in a study of blood T cell repertoires in COVID-19. Data came from immunoSEQ multiplex PCR; TCRdb stores just in-frame clones and leaves some out. Seen here are fewer than 200,000 clones, approximately 90% observed once, and the top ten hold approximately 5.5%. The sequencing input was peripheral blood. The receptors stem from a man aged 35-49 years with active or convalescent COVID-19.

In this sample, this clone turned up once. V gene TRBV3-1 (or the pseudogene TRBV3-2) combines with J gene TRBJ1-5, with D maybe TRBD1 (6 bases). Germline V gene data show CDR1 as LGHDT and CDR2 as YNNKEL (reference sequence). Trimming took 0 bases from V and 10 from J, leaving 13 bases between them. The CDR3 is made up of 14 amino acids. The CDR3 DNA reads as TGTGCCAGCAGCCAAGATCTGGACAGCTGCCCCCAGCATTTT. Its protein is CASSQDLDSCPQHF.

The chain has TRBV29-1 and TRBJ1-1, with 7 positions matching TRBD1. CDR1 is SQVTM, CDR2 ANQGSEA, per germline. With V trimmed by 6 bases and J by 0 bases, 7 bases remained unmatched. This CDR3 is 14 amino acids long. The CDR3 here is CSVPEQGMNTEAFF. As DNA, the CDR3 is TGCAGCGTACCGGAACAGGGGATGAACACTGAAGCTTTCTTT.

This rearrangement joins TRBV3-1 (or the pseudogene TRBV3-2) to TRBJ1-3; a possible D gene is TRBD1 (6 bases). The ends were cut back, 2 bases at V and 2 bases at J, with 10 bases in the middle. Germline V lookup: CDR1 LGHDT, CDR2 YNNKEL (reference sequence). The CDR3 has 15 residues. CDR3 in amino acids: CASSQRGGPGNTIYF. DNA of the CDR3: TGTGCCAGCAGCCAACGGGGGGGGCCTGGAAACACCATATATTTT.

This clone is a singleton in its sample. This chain links TRBV5-1 with TRBJ2-3, with a possible D match to TRBD1 (5 bases). V was trimmed by 0 bases and J by 4 bases, leaving 12 bases between them. In germline, CDR1 is SGHRS, CDR2 YFSETQ. The CDR3 consists of 15 residues. CDR3 coding DNA: TGCGCCAGCAGCTTGGAGGGCAGGGCGGCAGATACGCAGTATTTT. Its translation: CASSLEGRAADTQYF.

The rearrangement joins TRBV29-1 to TRBJ2-7, with TRBD2 as a possible D gene (6 bases). V was shortened by 3 bases and J by 10 bases, with 19 bases between the two germline ends. The CDR3 has 13 amino acids. CDR1 is SQVTM, CDR2 ANQGSEA, per germline. This CDR3 reads CSVEGWGVAVQYF. As DNA, the CDR3 is TGCAGCGTTGAGGGCTGGGGGGTGGCGGTTCAGTACTTC.

A remark on this clone: This same CDR3 is encoded by further DNA sequences in the sample. This chain uses TRBV5-1 with TRBJ2-7, with TRBD2 as a possible D gene (5 bases). V lost 0 bases and J lost 0, with 7 bases in between. CDR1 SGHRS and CDR2 YFSETQ come from the germline V gene. This CDR3 spans 14 amino acids. CDR3 nucleotides: TGCGCCAGCAGCTTGGGAGGGAACTCCTACGAGCAGTACTTC. The encoded protein is CASSLGGNSYEQYF. The whole variable domain, filled in from reference TRBV5-1 and TRBJ2-7, reads KAGVTQTPRYLIKTRGQQVTLSCSPISGHRSVSWYQQTPGQGLQFLFEYFSETQRNKGNFPGRFSGRQFSNSRSEMNVSTLELGDSALYLCASSLGGNSYEQYFGPGTRLTVT.

CDR3 sequence (DNA): TGTGCCAGCAGCTATTGGGACGGGGGTGAAAAACTGTTTTTT. Translated: CASSYWDGGEKLFF. The chain recombines TRBV7-9 with TRBJ1-4; perhaps TRBD1 as D (5 bases). This CDR3 contains 14 residues. CDR1 and CDR2 (germline): SEHNR, FQNEAQ (reference sequence). The V gene lost 4 bases and the J gene lost 7 bases, with 13 bases spanning the gap.

The chain combines TRBV6-5 with TRBJ2-6; D unclear. CDR1 and CDR2 from the germline V gene are MNHEY and SVGAGI. CDR3 length: 14 residues. V shed 9 bases and J shed 0 bases, with 9 bases lying between them. CDR3 DNA: TGTGCCAGTCATCAGATCTCTGGGGCCAACGTCCTGACTTTC. This gives the protein CASHQISGANVLTF.

The chain recombines TRBV2 with TRBJ2-1, with 7 bases identical to TRBD1. V was clipped by 6 bases and J by 0 bases; unmatched bases: 5. This CDR3 has 15 amino acids. The germline V gene encodes CDR1 SNHLY and CDR2 FYNNEI. CDR3 residues: CASSPGQSSYNEQFF. The CDR3 coding sequence is TGTGCCAGCAGCCCGGGACAGAGCTCCTACAATGAGCAGTTCTTC.

The rearrangement uses TRBV29-1 and TRBJ2-7, with D perhaps TRBD1 (5 bases). V was trimmed by 4 bases and J by 2 bases, leaving 15 bases between them. CDR1 is SQVTM, CDR2 ANQGSEA, per germline. The CDR3 spans 14 residues. The CDR3 nucleotides read TGCAGCGTTGCGACTCAGGGCGGCCCCTACGAGCAGTACTTC. It encodes CSVATQGGPYEQYF.

The chain combines TRBV2 with TRBJ2-7; 8 bases fit TRBD1. V gave up 4 bases and J gave up 4 bases; unmatched junction bases: 3. This CDR3 has 13 amino acids. From germline, CDR1 is SNHLY and CDR2 FYNNEI. CDR3 in DNA: TGTGCCAGCAGTGGACAGGGGAGGTACGAGCAGTACTTC. Its translation: CASSGQGRYEQYF.

The chain uses TRBV7-9 and TRBJ2-2, with 10 bases that match TRBD1. Unmatched junction bases numbered 3, after V lost 6 bases and J lost 2 bases. Germline CDR1 SEHNR, CDR2 FQNEAQ (reference sequence). The CDR3 runs to 15 residues. CDR3 in DNA: TGTGCCAGCAGGGGACAGGGGATTAACACCGGGGAGCTGTTTTTT. Translated: CASRGQGINTGELFF.

The chain combines TRBV19 with TRBJ1-5, with D perhaps matching TRBD1 (6 bases). CDR1 and CDR2 (germline): LNHDA, SQIVND (reference sequence). The CDR3 spans 16 residues. The V and J ends lost 3 bases and 2 bases respectively, with 14 bases between them. The CDR3 loop is CASSIRGTQGNQPQHF. In DNA, the CDR3 is TGTGCCAGTAGTATTAGGGGGACACAGGGCAATCAGCCCCAGCATTTT.

The chain joins TRBV19 to TRBJ2-3; D remains unclear. The germline V and J ends were trimmed by 4 bases and 1 base, with 9 bases remaining between them. The germline V gene has CDR1 LNHDA and CDR2 SQIVND (reference sequence). The CDR3 runs 14 residues. CDR3 loop: CASSTKLGTDTQYF. The CDR3 nucleotides read TGTGCCAGTAGTACCAAATTAGGCACAGATACGCAGTATTTT.

The V gene is TRBV19, the J gene TRBJ2-5; D is unresolved. The CDR3 covers 13 residues. Germline V gene lookup returns CDR1 LNHDA and CDR2 SQIVND (reference sequence). V was clipped by 3 bases and J by 2 bases, with 7 bases between them. The CDR3 sequence is CASSIGLQETQYF. The CDR3, as DNA: TGTGCCAGTAGTATCGGTCTTCAAGAGACCCAGTACTTC.

The CDR3 protein is CASTGQGPYNEQFF. CDR3 bases: TGTGCCAGCACGGGACAGGGCCCTTACAATGAGCAGTTCTTC. The chain carries TRBV7-3 and TRBJ2-1; 9 nucleotides line up with TRBD1. The CDR3 is 14 amino acids. V lost 7 bases, J lost 4 bases, and 5 bases stayed unmatched. Germline CDR1 SGHTA, CDR2 FQGTGA.

The CDR3 region is CASTRPLSGGAYTGELFF. In DNA form, the CDR3 reads TGTGCCAGCACTCGCCCCCTTAGCGGGGGGGCCTACACCGGGGAGCTGTTTTTT. This rearrangement joins TRBV2 to TRBJ2-2; 11 nucleotides align to TRBD2. V lost 7 bases to trimming and J lost 3 bases; unmatched junction nucleotides: 13. The CDR3 length is 18 residues. From germline, CDR1 is SNHLY and CDR2 FYNNEI.

The genes are TRBV28 and TRBJ1-6; D is possibly TRBD1 (5 bases). CDR1 and CDR2 from the germline V gene are MDHEN and SYDVKM. V lost 6 bases and J 0 bases, leaving 12 bases between the germline ends. The CDR3 sequence is 16 residues long. The CDR3 DNA is TGTGCCAGCAGCTTTGGGGGGAGCTCCTATAATTCACCCCTCCACTTT. Translated, it gives CASSFGGSSYNSPLHF.

This clone has just one count. The chain recombines TRBV28 with TRBJ1-2; D remains unclear. In germline, CDR1 is MDHEN, CDR2 SYDVKM. V was trimmed by 7 bases and J by 4 bases, leaving 16 bases between them. The CDR3 consists of 14 residues. Written as DNA, the CDR3 is TGTGCCAGCACTGCCAACGGGGTCGGCTATGGCTACACCTTC. This encodes CASTANGVGYGYTF.

V usage is TRBV19 and J usage is TRBJ2-1, with 14 bases identical to TRBD2. The CDR3 totals 17 residues. The germline V gene encodes CDR1 LNHDA and CDR2 SQIVND (reference sequence). Trimming at V came to 5 bases and at J to 1 base, leaving 4 bases not matched to a gene. The CDR3 nucleotides are TGTGCCAGTAGTGCGACTAGCGGGAGGGCGTCCTACAATGAGCAGTTCTTC. Protein: CASSATSGRASYNEQFF.

J is TRBJ2-7 and V is TRBV19; TRBD1 might be the D (5 bases). Germline values: CDR1 LNHDA, CDR2 SQIVND (reference sequence). This CDR3 comprises 13 residues. Deletions cut 0 bases from V and 4 bases from J, with 7 bases between. CDR3 loop: CASSIDQGYEQYF. The CDR3, as DNA: TGTGCCAGTAGTATAGATCAGGGATACGAGCAGTACTTC.

V is TRBV18 and J is TRBJ1-2, with 9 positions matching TRBD1. V lost 6 bases and J lost 6; bases outside the gene matches: 5. This CDR3 is 13 amino acids long. CDR1 is KGHSH and CDR2 is LQKENI in the germline V gene. CDR3 in DNA: TGTGCCAGCTCCCCGGGACAGGGCCATGGCTACACCTTC. It specifies CASSPGQGHGYTF.

This clone has just one count. This chain joins TRBV19 and TRBJ2-6; TRBD1 might be the D (6 bases). The germline V gene encodes CDR1 LNHDA and CDR2 SQIVND (reference sequence). The ends were cut back, 0 bases at V and 0 bases at J, with 12 bases in the middle. The CDR3 extends over 18 amino acids. CDR3 nucleotide sequence: TGTGCCAGTAGTATAGATCTGGGGGCGAACTCTGGGGCCAACGTCCTGACTTTC. Its protein is CASSIDLGANSGANVLTF.

This clone showed up just once. The chain has TRBV25-1 and TRBJ1-2, with 7 positions matching TRBD1. The CDR3 is made up of 14 amino acids. V shed 2 bases and J 8 bases; nucleotides not matched to a gene: 8. Per germline, CDR1 MGHDK and CDR2 SYGVNS. As DNA, the CDR3 is TGTGCCAGCAGTGAAAGGGGGACAGCAGTGGGCTACACCTTC. Translated: CASSERGTAVGYTF.